This section outlines one T cell receptor (beta chain) sequence together with its context. This clonotype was observed a handful of times. Its antigen has not been determined. Per-nucleotide qualities are absent, and no much larger clonotype sits a single base away. This specimen comes from a study of CD8 T cells in ankylosing spondylitis (dated by TCRdb to the late 2010s). Broadly, across the study: T cell receptor beta repertoires were profiled in healthy donors and ankylosing spondylitis patients so that disease-linked TCR variants could be found. The full study cohort comprised 20 to 30 ankylosing spondylitis patients and roughly 100 healthy donors. Peripheral blood was sampled, and synovial fluid was also collected from ankylosing spondylitis patients. Broader findings and caveats from the paper: The disease-linked clones showed a CD8+ phenotype and occurred at relatively low frequencies in peripheral blood. According to the report, matched synovial fluid samples from ankylosing spondylitis patients were significantly enriched for the disease-linked clones. Some of the motif variants had been reported before in the synovial fluid and blood of reactive arthritis patients, a finding that suggests common disease-initiation mechanisms. A TCR beta motif made up of several highly homologous amino acid variants appeared to be characteristic of blood from ankylosing spondylitis patients.

These reads were obtained on an Illumina HiSeq 2500. Quantitative 5'-RACE with molecular barcodes was used to prepare TCR beta libraries. Regarding the original processing steps: Disease-linked TCR variants were identified with a new computational method built on a probabilistic model of VDJ rearrangement. The public sequencing data were trimmed at Q25 with fastp and processed into clonotypes with MiXCR by TCRdb, which kept only in-frame beta chains. All rows with the same CDR3 protein become a single entry with the most common DNA and genes. The V and J calls shown here were made by TCRdb, not taken from the authors' results. This sample gives a few hundred thousand distinct CDR3 sequences in total; approximately 22% of them show up just once. Of the sample, about 12% is held by the ten largest clones. The TCR originated in a male donor with ankylosing spondylitis or in good health (not recorded which). The source material was blood, either unsorted or a sorted T cell fraction (not recorded which).

The CDR3 has the sequence CASSVGANYGYTF. The DNA sequence follows: TGTGCCAGCAGCGTAGGCGCTAACTATGGCTACACCTTC. The chain employs TRBV9 and TRBJ1-2; no D gene call is confident. Counted from cysteine to phenylalanine, this CDR3 has 13 amino acids. Solely the CDR3 DNA is kept, with 39 bases framed from the first base. At the junction V is shortened by 0 bases and J by 0 bases, with 3 bases in between. The germline V gene provides CDR1 SGDLS and CDR2 YYNGEE.